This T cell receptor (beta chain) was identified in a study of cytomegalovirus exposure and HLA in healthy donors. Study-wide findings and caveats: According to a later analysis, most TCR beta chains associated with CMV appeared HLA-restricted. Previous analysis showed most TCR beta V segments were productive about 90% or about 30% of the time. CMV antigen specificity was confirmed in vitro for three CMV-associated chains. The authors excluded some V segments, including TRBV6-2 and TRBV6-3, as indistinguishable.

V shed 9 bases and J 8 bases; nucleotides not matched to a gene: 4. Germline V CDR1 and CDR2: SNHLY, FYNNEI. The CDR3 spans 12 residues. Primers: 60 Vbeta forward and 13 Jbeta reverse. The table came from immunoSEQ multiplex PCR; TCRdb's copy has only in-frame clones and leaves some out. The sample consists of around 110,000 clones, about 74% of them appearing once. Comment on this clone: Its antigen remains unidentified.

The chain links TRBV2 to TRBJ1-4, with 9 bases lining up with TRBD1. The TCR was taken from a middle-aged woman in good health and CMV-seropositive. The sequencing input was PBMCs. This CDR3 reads CASRDRVEKLFF. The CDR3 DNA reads TGTGCCAGTCGGGACAGGGTCGAAAAACTGTTTTTT.